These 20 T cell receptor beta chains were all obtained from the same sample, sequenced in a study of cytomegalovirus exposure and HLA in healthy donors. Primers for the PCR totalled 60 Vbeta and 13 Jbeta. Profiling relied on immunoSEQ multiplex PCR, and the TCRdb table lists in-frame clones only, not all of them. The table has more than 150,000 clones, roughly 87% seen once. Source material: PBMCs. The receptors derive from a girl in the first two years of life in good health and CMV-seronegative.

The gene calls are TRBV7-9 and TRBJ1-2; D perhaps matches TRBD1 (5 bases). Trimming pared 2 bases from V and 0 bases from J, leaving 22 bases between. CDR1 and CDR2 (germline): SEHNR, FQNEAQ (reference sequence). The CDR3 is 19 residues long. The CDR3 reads CASSLSRYRTNVANYGYTF. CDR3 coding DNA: TGTGCCAGCAGCTTAAGCCGTTACAGGACGAACGTAGCTAACTATGGCTACACCTTC.

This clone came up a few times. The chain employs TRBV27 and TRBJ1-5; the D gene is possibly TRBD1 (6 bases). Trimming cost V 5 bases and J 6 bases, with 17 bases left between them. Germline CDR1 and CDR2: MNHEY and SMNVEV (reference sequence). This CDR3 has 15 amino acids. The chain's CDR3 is CASSGRRGAVQPQHF. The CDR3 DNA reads TGTGCCAGCAGTGGGCGGCGGGGGGCGGTTCAGCCCCAGCATTTT.

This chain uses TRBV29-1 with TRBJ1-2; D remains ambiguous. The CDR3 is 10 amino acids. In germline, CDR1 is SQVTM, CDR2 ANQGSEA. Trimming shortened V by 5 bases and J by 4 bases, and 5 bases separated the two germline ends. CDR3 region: CSVHSYGYTF. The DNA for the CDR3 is TGCAGCGTTCACAGCTATGGCTACACCTTC.

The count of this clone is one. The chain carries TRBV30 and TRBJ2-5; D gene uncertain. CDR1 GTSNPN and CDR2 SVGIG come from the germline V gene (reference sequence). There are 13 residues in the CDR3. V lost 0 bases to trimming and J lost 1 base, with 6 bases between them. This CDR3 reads CAWSVSLQETQYF. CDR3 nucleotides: TGTGCCTGGAGTGTCTCACTCCAAGAGACCCAGTACTTC.

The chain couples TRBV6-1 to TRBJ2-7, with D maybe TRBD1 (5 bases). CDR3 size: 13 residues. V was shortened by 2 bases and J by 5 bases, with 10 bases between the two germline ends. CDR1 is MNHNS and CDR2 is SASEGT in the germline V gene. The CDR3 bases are TGTGCCAGCAGTGAACTAAGGGGCAACGAGCAGTACTTC. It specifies CASSELRGNEQYF.

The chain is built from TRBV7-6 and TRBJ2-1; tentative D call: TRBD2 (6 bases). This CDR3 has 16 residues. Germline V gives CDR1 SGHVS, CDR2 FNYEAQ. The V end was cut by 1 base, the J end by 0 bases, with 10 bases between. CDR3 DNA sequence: TGTGCCAGCAGCTTAGTGGGGGGAGGCTCCTACAATGAGCAGTTCTTC. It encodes CASSLVGGGSYNEQFF.

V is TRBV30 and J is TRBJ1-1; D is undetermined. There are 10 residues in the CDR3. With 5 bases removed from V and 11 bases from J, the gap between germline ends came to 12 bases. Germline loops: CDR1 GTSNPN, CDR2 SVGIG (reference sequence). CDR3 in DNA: TGTGCCTGGGAGTCGGAGACGGCTTTCTTT. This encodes CAWESETAFF.

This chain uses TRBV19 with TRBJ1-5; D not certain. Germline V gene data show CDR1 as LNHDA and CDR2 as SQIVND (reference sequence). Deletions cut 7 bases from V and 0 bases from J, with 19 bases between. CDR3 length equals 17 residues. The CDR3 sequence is CASMGSSAPYSNQPQHF. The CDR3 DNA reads TGTGCCAGTATGGGCAGCTCCGCGCCTTATAGCAATCAGCCCCAGCATTTT.

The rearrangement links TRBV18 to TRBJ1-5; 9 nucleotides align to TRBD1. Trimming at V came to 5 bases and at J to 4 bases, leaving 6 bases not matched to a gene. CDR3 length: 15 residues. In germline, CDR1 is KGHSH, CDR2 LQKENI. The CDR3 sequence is CASSFGQGYNQPQHF. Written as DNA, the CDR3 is TGTGCCAGCTCATTCGGACAGGGGTATAATCAGCCCCAGCATTTT.

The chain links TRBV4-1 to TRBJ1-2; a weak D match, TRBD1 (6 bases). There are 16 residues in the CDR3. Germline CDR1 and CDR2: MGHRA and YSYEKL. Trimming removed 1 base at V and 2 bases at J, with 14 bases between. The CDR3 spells CASSQVGGGLNYGYTF. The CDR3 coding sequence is TGCGCCAGCAGCCAAGTAGGCGGGGGCTTGAACTATGGCTACACCTTC.

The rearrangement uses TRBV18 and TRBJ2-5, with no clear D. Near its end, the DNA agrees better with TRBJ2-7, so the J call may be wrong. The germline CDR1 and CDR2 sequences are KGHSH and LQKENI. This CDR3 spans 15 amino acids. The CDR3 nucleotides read TGTGCCAGCTCACCGGGCCCCCCCCTGGACTACGAGCAGTACTTC. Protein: CASSPGPPLDYEQYF.

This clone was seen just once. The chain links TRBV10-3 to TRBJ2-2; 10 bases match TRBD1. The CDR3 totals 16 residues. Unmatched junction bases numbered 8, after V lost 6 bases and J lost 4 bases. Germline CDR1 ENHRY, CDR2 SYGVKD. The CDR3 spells CAIREGQGSGTGELFF. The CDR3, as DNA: TGTGCCATCAGGGAGGGACAGGGGAGCGGCACCGGGGAGCTGTTTTTT.

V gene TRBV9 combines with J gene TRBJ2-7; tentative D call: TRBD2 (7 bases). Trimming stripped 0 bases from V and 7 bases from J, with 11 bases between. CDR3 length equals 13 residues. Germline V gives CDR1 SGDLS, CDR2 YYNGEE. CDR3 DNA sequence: TGTGCCAGCAGCGTAGACGGGGGGCAAGAGCAGTACTTC. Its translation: CASSVDGGQEQYF.

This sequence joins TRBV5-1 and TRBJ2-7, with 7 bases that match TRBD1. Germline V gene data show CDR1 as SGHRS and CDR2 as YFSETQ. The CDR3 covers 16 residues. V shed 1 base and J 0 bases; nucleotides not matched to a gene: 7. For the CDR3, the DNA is TGCGCCAGCAGCTTGAGGTCAGGGGGTTCCTCCTACGAGCAGTACTTC. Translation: CASSLRSGGSSYEQYF.

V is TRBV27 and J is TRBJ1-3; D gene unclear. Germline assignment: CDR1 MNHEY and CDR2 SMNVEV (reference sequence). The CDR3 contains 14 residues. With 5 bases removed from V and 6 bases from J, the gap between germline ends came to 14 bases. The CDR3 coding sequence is TGTGCCAGCAGTCCGGATTCCGGGAAAAACACCATATATTTT. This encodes CASSPDSGKNTIYF.

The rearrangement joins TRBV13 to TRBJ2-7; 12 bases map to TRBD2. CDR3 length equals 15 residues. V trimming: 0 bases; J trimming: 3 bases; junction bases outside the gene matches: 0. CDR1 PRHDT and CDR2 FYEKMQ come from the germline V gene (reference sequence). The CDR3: CASSLGTSGSYEQYF. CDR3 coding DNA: TGTGCCAGCAGCTTAGGGACTAGCGGGAGCTACGAGCAGTACTTC.

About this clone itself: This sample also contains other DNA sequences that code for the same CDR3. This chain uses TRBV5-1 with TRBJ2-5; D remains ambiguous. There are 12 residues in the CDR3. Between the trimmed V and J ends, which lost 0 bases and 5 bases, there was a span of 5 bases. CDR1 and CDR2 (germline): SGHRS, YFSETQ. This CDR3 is CASSLDRETQYF. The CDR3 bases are TGCGCCAGCAGCTTGGATCGGGAGACCCAGTACTTC. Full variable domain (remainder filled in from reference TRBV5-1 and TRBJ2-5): KAGVTQTPRYLIKTRGQQVTLSCSPISGHRSVSWYQQTPGQGLQFLFEYFSETQRNKGNFPGRFSGRQFSNSRSEMNVSTLELGDSALYLCASSLDRETQYFGPGTRLLVL.

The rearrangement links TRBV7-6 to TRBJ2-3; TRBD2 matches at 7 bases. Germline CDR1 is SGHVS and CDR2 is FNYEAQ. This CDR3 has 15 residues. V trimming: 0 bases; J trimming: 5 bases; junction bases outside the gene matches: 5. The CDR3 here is CASSLAGGQGDTQYF. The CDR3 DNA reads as TGTGCCAGCAGCTTAGCGGGAGGGCAGGGAGATACGCAGTATTTT. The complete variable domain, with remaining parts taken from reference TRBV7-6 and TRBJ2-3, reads GAGVSQSPRYKVTKRGQDVALRCDPISGHVSLYWYRQALGQGPEFLTYFNYEAQQDKSGLPNDRFSAERPEGSISTLTIQRTEQRDSAMYRCASSLAGGQGDTQYFGPGTRLTVL.

For the CDR3, the DNA is TGTGCCAGCAGCTTAGGACAGCTCAATTCACCCCTCCACTTT. Protein: CASSLGQLNSPLHF. The rearrangement links TRBV7-9 to TRBJ1-6; tentative D call: TRBD1 (5 bases). The germline gives CDR1 SEHNR, CDR2 FQNEAQ (reference sequence). The CDR3 loop spans 14 amino acids. The ends were cut back, 1 base at V and 7 bases at J, with 8 bases in the middle.

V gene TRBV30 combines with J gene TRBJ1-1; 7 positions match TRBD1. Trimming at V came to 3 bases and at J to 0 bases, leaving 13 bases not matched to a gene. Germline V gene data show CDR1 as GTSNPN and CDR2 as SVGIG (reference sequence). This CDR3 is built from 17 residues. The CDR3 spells CAWRRQGLIGLNTEAFF. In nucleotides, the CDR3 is TGTGCCTGGAGAAGACAGGGCTTAATAGGGTTGAACACTGAAGCTTTCTTT.